What follows is one T cell receptor (beta chain) and its context. Sequencing used immunoSEQ multiplex PCR; TCRdb keeps in-frame clones, though not all of them. The sample gives 60,000 to 75,000 clones, roughly 90% of which show up once; over 0.7% is in the top ten. This CDR3 has 15 amino acids. CDR1 is MNHEY, CDR2 SVGAGI, per germline. V lost 2 bases and J lost 9; bases outside the gene matches: 4. The sample comes from a study of T cell changes during pregnancy in multiple sclerosis. The receptor comes from a female donor with multiple sclerosis, enrolled in a pregnancy study. J is TRBJ1-6 and V is TRBV6-5; 10 bases are a match to TRBD1. Here the sequenced sample was peripheral blood, taken before pregnancy. In DNA, the CDR3 is TGTGCCAGCAGTTACGGGACAGGGGTTCGTTCACCCCTCCACTTT. It translates to CASSYGTGVRSPLHF.